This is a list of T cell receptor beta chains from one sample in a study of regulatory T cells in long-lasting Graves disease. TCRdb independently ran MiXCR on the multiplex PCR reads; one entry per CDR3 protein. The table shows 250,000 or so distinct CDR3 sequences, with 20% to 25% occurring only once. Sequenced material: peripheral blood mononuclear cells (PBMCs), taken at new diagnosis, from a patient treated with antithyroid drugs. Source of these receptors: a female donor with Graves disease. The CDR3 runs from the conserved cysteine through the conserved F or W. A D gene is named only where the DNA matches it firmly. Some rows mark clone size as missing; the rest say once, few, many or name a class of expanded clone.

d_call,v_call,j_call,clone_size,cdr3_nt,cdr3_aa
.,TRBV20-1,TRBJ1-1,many,TGCAGTGCCAAACAGGGAGGGTCGAACACTGAAGCTTTCTTT,CSAKQGGSNTEAFF
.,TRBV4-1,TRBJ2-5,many,TGCGCCAGCAGCCAAATTCTAGGACAGTCCACCCAAGAGACCCAGTACTTC,CASSQILGQSTQETQYF
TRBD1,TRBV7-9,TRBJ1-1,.,TGTGCCAGCAGCTTAGCGATAGGTTCAAGAGACAGGGTCACTGAAGCTTTCTTT,CASSLAIGSRDRVTEAFF
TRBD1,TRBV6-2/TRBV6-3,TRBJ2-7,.,TGTGCCAGCAGTTACCAGGGACAGGGGTACTACGAGCAGTACTTC,CASSYQGQGYYEQYF
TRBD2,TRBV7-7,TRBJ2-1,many,TGTGCCAGCAGCTTACTAGCTAGCGGGACCCCGTCGGAGCAGTTCTTC,CASSLLASGTPSEQFF
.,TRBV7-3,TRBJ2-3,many,TGTGCCAGCAGCTTAACTGAAACAGTCACAGATACGCAGTATTTT,CASSLTETVTDTQYF
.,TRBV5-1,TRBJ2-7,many,TGCGCCAGCAGCTTGGCGCCCGTTCCGGGGAGCTCCTACGAGCAGTACTTC,CASSLAPVPGSSYEQYF
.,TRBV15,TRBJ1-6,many,TGTGCCACCAGCATGAAAAGGGTGGCTCCCCTCCACTTT,CATSMKRVAPLHF
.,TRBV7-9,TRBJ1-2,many,TGTGCCAGCAGCTGGGGAGGGAAGTCGGAAGGCTACACCTTC,CASSWGGKSEGYTF
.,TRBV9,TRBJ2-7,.,TGTGCCAGCAGCGTATTCCCCCCAACCTCCTGCGAGCAGTACTTC,CASSVFPPTSCEQYF
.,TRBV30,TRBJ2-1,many,TGTGCCTGCGGGGCGGAGTCCTACAATGAGCAGTTCTTC,CACGAESYNEQFF
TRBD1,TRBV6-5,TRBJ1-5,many,TGTGCCAGCAGTTACAGCCGGGACAGGGGACCCAATCAGCCCCAGCATTTT,CASSYSRDRGPNQPQHF
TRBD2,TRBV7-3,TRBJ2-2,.,TGTGCCAGCCGGTCCTTGGGGCTAGCGGGAGGGCCGTGGACCGGGGAGCTGTTTTTT,CASRSLGLAGGPWTGELFF
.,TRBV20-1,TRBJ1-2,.,TGCAGTGCTAGAGAAGGGGGGAGGAACTATGGCTACACCTTC,CSAREGGRNYGYTF
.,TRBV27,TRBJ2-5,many,TGTGCCAGCTTCGAGTGGGAGACCCAGTACTTC,CASFEWETQYF
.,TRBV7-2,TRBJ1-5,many,TGTGCCAGCAGCTTAGTACTGGTGAATCAGCCCCAGCATTTT,CASSLVLVNQPQHF
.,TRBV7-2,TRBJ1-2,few,TGTGCCAGCAGCGTATCCCCGGGCTTAAACTATGGCTACACCTTC,CASSVSPGLNYGYTF
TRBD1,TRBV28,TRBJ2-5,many,TGTGCCAGCAGCCCGACAGGGTTCCAAGAGACCCAGTACTTC,CASSPTGFQETQYF
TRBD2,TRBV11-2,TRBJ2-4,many,TGTGCCAGCAGCGAGGGCCGGGAGGGCGTTGCCGGCGCCAAAAACATTCAGTACTTC,CASSEGREGVAGAKNIQYF
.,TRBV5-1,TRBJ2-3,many,TGCGCCAGCAGCTTGGAGTCTGCGGGCACAGATACGCAGTATTTT,CASSLESAGTDTQYF
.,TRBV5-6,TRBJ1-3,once,TGTGCCAGCAGCTTCCCCTCTGGAAACACCATATATTTT,CASSFPSGNTIYF
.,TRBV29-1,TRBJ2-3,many,TGCAGCGTTGAGGCTCGCGGTGGGGGGACAGATACGCAGTATTTT,CSVEARGGGTDTQYF
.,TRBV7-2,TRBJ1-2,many,TGTGCCAGCAGCTTATTGGCAGCTAACTATGGCTACACCTTC,CASSLLAANYGYTF
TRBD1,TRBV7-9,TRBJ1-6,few,TGTGCCAGCAGCACAGGGGACAGGGGTAATTCACCCCTCCACTTT,CASSTGDRGNSPLHF
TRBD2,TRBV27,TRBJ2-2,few,TGTGCCAGCAGTTCCGGGACTAGCGTCGGCGGGGAGCTGTTTTTT,CASSSGTSVGGELFF
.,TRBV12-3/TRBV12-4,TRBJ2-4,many,TGTGCCAGCAGTTTAGGGAGAGACACGGCCAAAAACATTCAGTACTTC,CASSLGRDTAKNIQYF
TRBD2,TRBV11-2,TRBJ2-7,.,TGTGCCAGCAGCCGCGGGACTAGCGGTCCCTACGAGCAGTACTTC,CASSRGTSGPYEQYF
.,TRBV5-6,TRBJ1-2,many,TGTGCCAGCAGGGGGAAGGGGGAAGCTAACTATGGCTACACCTTC,CASRGKGEANYGYTF
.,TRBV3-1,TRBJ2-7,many,TGTGCCAGCAGCCAAGCGACAGGCCACGAGCAGTACTTC,CASSQATGHEQYF
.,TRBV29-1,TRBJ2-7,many,TGCAGCGTTGGGCAGTACGACGAGCAGTACTTC,CSVGQYDEQYF
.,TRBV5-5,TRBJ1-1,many,TGTGCCAGCAGCTTGAAGGGGACTGAAGCTTTCTTT,CASSLKGTEAFF
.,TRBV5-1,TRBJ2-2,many,TGCGCCAGCAGCGAACTCGAGGGCACCGGGGAGCTGTTTTTT,CASSELEGTGELFF
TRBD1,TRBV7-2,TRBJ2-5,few,TGTGCCAGCAGCATGGGGACAGGGGAGTCGGAGACCCAGTACTTC,CASSMGTGESETQYF
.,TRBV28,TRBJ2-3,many,TGTGCCAGCAGTTTATCCGTTTATACGCAGTATTTT,CASSLSVYTQYF
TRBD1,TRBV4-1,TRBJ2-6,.,TGCGCCAGCAGCCCCATGGACAGGGGTAATACTGGGGCCAACGTCCTGACTTTC,CASSPMDRGNTGANVLTF
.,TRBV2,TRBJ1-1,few,TGTGCCAGCAGTTTATTAACGGGACAGAACACTGAAGCTTTCTTT,CASSLLTGQNTEAFF
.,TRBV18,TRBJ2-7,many,TGTGCCAGCTCGCCTACCGGGACATGGGACGGCGAGCAGTACTTC,CASSPTGTWDGEQYF
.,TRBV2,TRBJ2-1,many,TGTGCCAGCAGAAGAGCTTATGAGCAGTTCTTC,CASRRAYEQFF
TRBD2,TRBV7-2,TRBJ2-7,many,TGTGCCAGCAGCTTAAGGACTAGATCGGGCGAGCAGTACTTC,CASSLRTRSGEQYF
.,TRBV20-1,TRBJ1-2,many,TGCAGTGCTAGAGGGGTCCGGGACCCGGCCTATGGCTACACCTTC,CSARGVRDPAYGYTF